The clone carrying this T cell receptor beta chain was counted a single time. Trimming pared 6 bases from V and 1 base from J, leaving 12 bases between. The germline gives CDR1 DFQATT, CDR2 SNEGSKA (reference sequence). The CDR3 sequence is 14 residues long. Using its own MiXCR run on the 5' RACE reads, TCRdb lists one record per CDR3 protein. The sample has more than 350,000 distinct CDR3 sequences; approximately 10% are singletons. The data originate from a study of T cells after yellow fever vaccination. This sequence joins TRBV20-1 and TRBJ2-2, with D perhaps given as TRBD1 or TRBD2 (7 bases each). Material: PBMCs, obtained on the day of the first yellow fever vaccination. This TCR was sampled from a man aged 18 to 30 who received the YFV17D yellow fever vaccine. The DNA of the CDR3 is TGCAGTGCCAGCGGGACAGAGAACACCGGGGAGCTGTTTTTT. The encoded protein is CSASGTENTGELFF.